This is a list of T cell receptor beta chains from one sample in a study of shared clonotypes between healthy human individuals. This table comes from immunoSEQ multiplex PCR, and its TCRdb copy is limited to in-frame clones, with some not included. The data hold approximately 340,000 clones, with under 80% observed a single time. The sample consisted of memory CD4+ T cells sorted from blood. Receptors originate from a young man in good health. The CDR3 runs from the conserved cysteine through the conserved F or W. The D gene is left open where the match is weak.

.,TRBV5-4,TRBJ2-3,CASSFPGNTDTQYF,TGTGCCAGCAGCTTCCCCGGGAACACAGATACGCAGTATTTT
TRBD1,TRBV7-9,TRBJ2-7,CASRTGTGGHEQYF,TGTGCCAGCAGAACCGGGACAGGGGGCCACGAGCAGTACTTC
.,TRBV6-6,TRBJ1-1,CASSDFTGITEAFF,TGTGCCAGCAGTGACTTCACGGGGATCACTGAAGCTTTCTTT
TRBD2,TRBV28,TRBJ2-3,CASSYLTSGRGKGTDTQYF,TGTGCCAGCAGTTACTTAACTAGCGGGAGGGGTAAGGGCACAGATACGCAGTATTTT
TRBD1,TRBV15,TRBJ1-5,CATSGDRGDQPQHF,TGTGCCACCAGCGGAGACAGGGGTGATCAGCCCCAGCATTTT
.,TRBV10-2,TRBJ1-3,CASRDRDTGNTIYF,TGCGCCAGCAGAGACCGGGACACTGGAAACACCATATATTTT
.,TRBV7-9,TRBJ2-7,CASSLAGGHHSYEQYF,TGTGCCAGCAGCTTAGCCGGAGGGCACCACTCCTACGAGCAGTACTTC
.,TRBV7-2,TRBJ2-1,CASSLYSLGLDEQFF,TGTGCCAGCAGCTTATATAGTTTGGGGTTGGATGAGCAGTTCTTC
.,TRBV21-1,TRBJ2-5,CASSYSPEQETQYF,TGTGCCAGCAGCTATTCACCTGAACAAGAGACCCAGTACTTC
.,TRBV5-6,TRBJ2-7,CASRRNRVGEQYF,TGTGCCAGCAGACGAAACAGGGTCGGCGAGCAGTACTTC